The next 18 T cell receptor beta chains were all read from a single sample in a study of blood T cell repertoires in COVID-19. Profiled with immunoSEQ multiplex PCR; TCRdb holds only in-frame clones, not every one. The data hold approximately 96,000 clones, with over 70% observed a single time. The source material was peripheral blood. Every receptor here comes from a woman older than 75 with acute or convalescent COVID-19.

This clone was seen a handful of times. The chain joins TRBV18 to TRBJ1-2; 7 bases match TRBD1. The CDR3 length is 14 residues. The germline V gene has CDR1 KGHSH and CDR2 LQKENI. With V trimmed by 3 bases and J by 0 bases, 1 base remained unmatched. CDR3 amino acids: CASSPGTANYGYTF. CDR3 nucleotides: TGTGCCAGCTCACCCGGGACAGCTAACTATGGCTACACCTTC.

The chain uses TRBV9 and TRBJ1-2; D gene unclear. Between the trimmed V and J ends, which lost 4 bases and 2 bases, there was a span of 15 bases. CDR3 length equals 15 residues. The germline gives CDR1 SGDLS, CDR2 YYNGEE. The CDR3 reads CASSPQPTGNYGYTF. CDR3 DNA: TGTGCCAGCAGCCCCCAGCCGACGGGAAACTATGGCTACACCTTC.

The chain couples TRBV6-1 to TRBJ1-4, with D tentatively TRBD1 (5 bases). V lost 4 bases and J 0 bases, leaving 15 bases between the germline ends. Germline assignment: CDR1 MNHNS and CDR2 SASEGT. This CDR3 region has 17 residues. The CDR3 loop reads CASSGGVGRPTNEKLFF. The CDR3 bases are TGTGCCAGCAGTGGGGGGGTAGGCCGGCCAACTAATGAAAAACTGTTTTTT.

The rearrangement links TRBV24-1 to TRBJ1-5; 9 bases map to TRBD1. V trimming: 4 bases; J trimming: 6 bases; junction bases outside the gene matches: 3. Germline values: CDR1 KGHDR, CDR2 SFDVKD. The CDR3 is made up of 14 amino acids. The CDR3 reads CATSDRTGVQPQHF. CDR3 DNA: TGTGCCACCAGTGACCGGACAGGGGTTCAGCCCCAGCATTTT.

This clone was observed once. The V and J genes are TRBV19 and TRBJ2-6; 9 bases fit TRBD1. The germline V gene encodes CDR1 LNHDA and CDR2 SQIVND (reference sequence). The CDR3 extends over 16 amino acids. J was trimmed by 0 bases and V by 8 bases; bases with no gene match: 5. The CDR3 region is CASRDRVSSGANVLTF. The CDR3 DNA is TGTGCCAGTCGGGACAGGGTAAGCTCTGGGGCCAACGTCCTGACTTTC.

The rearrangement links TRBV7-9 to TRBJ1-4, with 7 bases identical to TRBD1. The germline gives CDR1 SEHNR, CDR2 FQNEAQ (reference sequence). Trimming cost V 5 bases and J 7 bases; bases outside gene matches: 10. This CDR3 spans 15 amino acids. Written as DNA, the CDR3 is TGTGCCAGCAGCCCACCGACAGGGTGGGGTGAAAAACTGTTTTTT. Translation: CASSPPTGWGEKLFF. Drawing the rest from reference TRBV7-9 and TRBJ1-4, the complete variable domain is DTGVSQNPRHKITKRGQNVTFRCDPISEHNRLYWYRQTLGQGPEFLTYFQNEAQLEKSRLLSDRFSAERPKGSFSTLEIQRTEQGDSAMYLCASSPPTGWGEKLFFGSGTQLSVL.

J is TRBJ1-1 and V is TRBV28; D call uncertain. The CDR3 extends over 13 amino acids. The ends were cut back, 3 bases at V and 1 base at J, with 6 bases in the middle. CDR1 is MDHEN and CDR2 is SYDVKM in the germline V gene. The CDR3 loop is CASSFSGNTEAFF. The CDR3, as DNA: TGTGCCAGCAGTTTCAGTGGGAACACTGAAGCTTTCTTT.

The sample holds a few counts of this clone. The gene calls are TRBV7-2 and TRBJ2-1, with 10 bases matching TRBD2. This CDR3 has 18 amino acids. V dropped 5 bases and J dropped 1; count of bases not matched to a gene: 11. The germline gives CDR1 SGHTA, CDR2 FQGNSA. The CDR3 DNA is TGTGCCAGCAGCCTAGAAGCGGGGGGGCCTTTATCCTACAATGAGCAGTTCTTC. Its translation: CASSLEAGGPLSYNEQFF.

This clone showed up just once. The chain couples TRBV12-5 to TRBJ2-1; D might be TRBD2 (6 bases). Trimming shortened V by 6 bases and J by 9 bases, and 9 bases separated the two germline ends. Germline CDR1 and CDR2: LGHNT and FRNRAP. The CDR3 contains 11 residues. The CDR3 is CASGEGPEQFF. The CDR3 coding sequence is TGTGCTAGTGGGGAGGGGCCTGAGCAGTTCTTC.

The chain carries TRBV19 and TRBJ2-2; the match to TRBD2 covers 7 bases. The length of the CDR3 is 16 residues. The J segment lost 1 base and the V segment lost 5 bases, leaving 7 bases of the junction unmatched. CDR1 LNHDA and CDR2 SQIVND come from the germline V gene (reference sequence). CDR3 loop: CASSWQGGRNTGELFF. In nucleotides, the CDR3 is TGTGCCAGTAGTTGGCAGGGAGGGAGGAACACCGGGGAGCTGTTTTTT.

For the CDR3, the DNA is TGTGCCAGCAGCGCCCGGGTAGCGGGGGGGCGAGATACGCAGTATTTT. This sequence encodes CASSARVAGGRDTQYF. The chain carries TRBV5-4 and TRBJ2-3, with TRBD2 matching 11 bases. Trimming cost V 4 bases and J 5 bases; bases outside gene matches: 9. Germline V gene data show CDR1 as SGHNT and CDR2 as YYREEE (reference sequence). The CDR3 is 16 residues long.

The genes are TRBV7-8 and TRBJ2-5; no firm D call. V lost 5 bases to trimming and J lost 4 bases, with 14 bases between them. The CDR3 contains 14 residues. Germline V CDR1 and CDR2: SGHVS, FQNEAQ. The chain's CDR3 is CASSTIATGETQYF. The CDR3 DNA reads as TGTGCCAGCAGCACAATAGCAACTGGAGAGACCCAGTACTTC.

The chain carries TRBV5-5 and TRBJ2-7; TRBD1 matches 10 bases. The CDR3 consists of 16 residues. Germline CDR1 is SGHKS and CDR2 is YYEKEE (reference sequence). J was trimmed by 6 bases and V by 2 bases; bases with no gene match: 11. The DNA of the CDR3 is TGTGCCAGCAGCTTTCGGTTCGGACAGGGGGTGGGCGAGCAGTACTTC. The encoded protein is CASSFRFGQGVGEQYF.

This clone was counted a single time. This sequence joins TRBV5-6 and TRBJ2-2; D gene unclear. Germline CDR1 is SGHDT and CDR2 is YYEEEE. This CDR3 has 15 residues. Trimming removed 0 bases from V and 4 bases from J, with 10 bases in between. The CDR3 coding sequence is TGTGCCAGCAGCTTGGACTTCTCCCTCACCGGGGAGCTGTTTTTT. It specifies CASSLDFSLTGELFF.

The chain is built from TRBV7-8 and TRBJ2-7, with 11 bases aligning to TRBD2. V was clipped by 4 bases and J by 3 bases; unmatched bases: 2. The CDR3 is 14 amino acids. CDR1 and CDR2 from the germline V gene are SGHVS and FQNEAQ. The CDR3 DNA reads TGTGCCAGCAGCTCAGGACTAGCGGGCTACGAGCAGTACGTC. It translates to CASSSGLAGYEQYV.

The CDR3 reads CASNTPTGTGVDQPQHF. In DNA form, the CDR3 reads TGTGCCAGCAATACCCCAACCGGGACAGGGGTGGATCAGCCCCAGCATTTT. The V gene is TRBV2, the J gene TRBJ1-5; TRBD1 aligns across 10 bases. Germline V lookup: CDR1 SNHLY, CDR2 FYNNEI. This CDR3 comprises 17 residues. V was clipped by 7 bases and J by 5 bases; unmatched bases: 14. Combining the CDR3 with reference TRBV2 and TRBJ1-5 gives the whole variable domain EPEVTQTPSHQVTQMGQEVILRCVPISNHLYFYWYRQILGQKVEFLVSFYNNEISEKSEIFDDQFSVERPDGSNFTLKIRSTKLEDSAMYFCASNTPTGTGVDQPQHFGDGTRLSIL.

This clone was seen a few times. V and J are TRBV5-1 and TRBJ2-3, with TRBD1 matching 8 bases. CDR1 and CDR2 from the germline V gene are SGHRS and YFSETQ. The CDR3 contains 16 residues. Germline trimming cut 0 bases from V and 0 bases from J; bases unmatched to any gene: 3. CDR3 loop: CASSLGDRPSTDTQYF. The CDR3 DNA sequence: TGCGCCAGCAGCTTGGGGGACAGGCCTAGCACAGATACGCAGTATTTT.

This rearrangement joins TRBV14 to TRBJ1-1; 7 bases are a match to TRBD1. CDR3 length: 13 residues. CDR1 is SGHDN, CDR2 FVKESK, per germline. The ends lost 6 bases at V and 11 bases at J; junction bases unmatched: 12. CDR3 nucleotide sequence: TGTGCCAGCAGTCGACGACAGGGCCAGGGGGCTTTCTTT. This codes for CASSRRQGQGAFF.